This T cell receptor beta chain comes out of a study of neoadjuvant anti-PD-1 for oral cavity cancer. The overall study: Around day 43, patients without progression received a fourth nivolumab dose before surgery. General study findings and limits: Pretreatment Treg/Th17 ratio correlated inversely with post-treatment tumor clonality.

The protocol was immunoSEQ multiplex PCR, while the TCRdb copy is restricted to in-frame clones and leaves out a portion. The data show under 85,000 clones, with under 85% seen just once and 3.1% held by the top ten. Germline V gene data show CDR1 as WSHSY and CDR2 as SAAADI. This CDR3 region has 14 residues. After removal of 9 bases from V and 8 bases from J, the junction contained 15 bases not matched to a gene. Turning to this clone: Its antigen remains unidentified.

The sample consisted of PBMCs, taken before nivolumab (anti-PD-1) treatment. This rearrangement joins TRBV10-2 to TRBJ1-2; 7 positions match TRBD1. The receptor was derived from a person between 40 and 79 years old with oral cavity squamous cell carcinoma. CDR3 bases: TGCGCCAGTACCCCGGGACAGAAGTTTGGAGGCTACACCTTC. This gives the protein CASTPGQKFGGYTF.